This record concerns one TCR beta chain sequence. This entry is derived from a study of blood T cell repertoires in COVID-19. Whole-study context: The United States, Italy and Spain were the sources of the acute and convalescent COVID-19 samples. PBMCs, B-cell-depleted T cells, or T cells provided the cDNA or gDNA that made up the material.

Looked up from germline, CDR1 is KGHSH and CDR2 is LQKENI. The CDR3 is 17 residues long. V was pared by 4 bases and J by 8 bases, with 14 bases of the junction left unmatched. Profiling relied on immunoSEQ multiplex PCR, and the TCRdb table lists in-frame clones only, not all of them. The sample yields fewer than 150,000 clones, about 83% seen once. The material sequenced was peripheral blood. This clonotype originated in a human donor in a cohort sampled during active COVID-19. This sequence joins TRBV18 and TRBJ2-1; 10 bases match TRBD2. The DNA of the CDR3 is TGTGCCAGCTCACTCAGCACAAGCGGGGGGGGCCGGGATGAGCAGTTCTTC. Residues: CASSLSTSGGGRDEQFF.